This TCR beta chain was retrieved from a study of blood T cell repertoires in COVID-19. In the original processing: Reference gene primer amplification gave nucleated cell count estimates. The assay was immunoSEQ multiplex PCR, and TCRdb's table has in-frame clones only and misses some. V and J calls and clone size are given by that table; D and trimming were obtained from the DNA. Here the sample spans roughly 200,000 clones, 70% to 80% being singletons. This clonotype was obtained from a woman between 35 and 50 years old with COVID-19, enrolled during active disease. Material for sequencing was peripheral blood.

CDR3 region: CASSLDPDRVSPLHF. The CDR3 DNA follows: TGCGCCAGCAGCTTGGACCCCGACAGGGTTTCACCCCTCCACTTT. This sequence joins TRBV5-1 and TRBJ1-6, with 7 nucleotides matching TRBD1. The CDR3 is made up of 15 amino acids. The trim removed 0 bases at V and 9 bases at J, leaving 6 bases unmatched. Germline CDR1 reads SGHRS; CDR2 reads YFSETQ.